This T cell receptor (beta chain) was sequenced during a study of blood T cell repertoires in COVID-19. The overall study: Acute and convalescent COVID-19 specimens originated in the United States, Italy and Spain.

The table came from immunoSEQ multiplex PCR; TCRdb's copy has only in-frame clones and leaves some out. The repertoire includes roughly 100,000 clones, about 79% of them detected once, and approximately 3.3% sits in the top ten. Germline CDR1 and CDR2: KGHSH and LQKENI. J lost 5 bases, V lost 3 bases, and 4 bases had no gene match. There are 15 residues in the CDR3. The origin of this receptor is an elderly woman with active or convalescent COVID-19. The rearrangement joins TRBV18 to TRBJ2-5, with 12 bases matching TRBD1. What was sequenced was peripheral blood. This chain's CDR3 is CASSPGQGAWETQYF. DNA for the CDR3: TGTGCCAGCTCACCGGGACAGGGGGCGTGGGAGACCCAGTACTTC.